Following are 18 T cell receptor beta chains from one sample sequenced in a study of cytomegalovirus exposure and HLA in healthy donors. PCR primers comprised 60 Vbeta and 13 Jbeta primers. The protocol was immunoSEQ multiplex PCR, while the TCRdb copy is restricted to in-frame clones and leaves out a portion. This sample's table reports tens of thousands of clones. What was sequenced was PBMCs. The source of these receptors is a man under 40 in good health and CMV-seronegative.

This chain connects TRBV15 to TRBJ2-7, with a tentative D call TRBD2 (6 bases). Germline-derived CDR1 and CDR2 are LNHNV and YYDKDF (reference sequence). The CDR3 covers 16 residues. V gave up 3 bases and J gave up 2 bases, with 17 bases separating them. In DNA form, the CDR3 reads TGTGCCACCAGCAGTGTCTCTAGCGACCTGGCCTACGAGCAGTACTTC. Its protein product is CATSSVSSDLAYEQYF.

The chain combines TRBV5-1 with TRBJ2-5; 10 nucleotides agree with TRBD1. The junction had 5 bases not matched to a gene; V was cut back by 2 bases and J by 4 bases. The CDR3 covers 15 residues. CDR1 is SGHRS, CDR2 YFSETQ, per germline. The CDR3 bases are TGCGCCAGCAGCTTCCTCCGGGACAGGGGAGAGACCCAGTACTTC. Amino acids: CASSFLRDRGETQYF.

V and J are TRBV5-5 and TRBJ1-2; tentatively, D is TRBD1 (5 bases). Trimming pared 0 bases from V and 8 bases from J, leaving 14 bases between. The germline V gene has CDR1 SGHKS and CDR2 YYEKEE (reference sequence). This CDR3 region has 14 residues. The CDR3 DNA reads TGTGCCAGCAGCTTGGCCTCAGGGAAGTTCGGCTACACCTTC. Protein: CASSLASGKFGYTF.

The chain couples TRBV4-2 to TRBJ2-1; 7 bases agree with TRBD2. CDR3 length: 14 amino acids. Germline-derived CDR1 and CDR2 are LGHNA and YNFKEQ. With V trimmed by 4 bases and J by 5 bases, 5 bases remained unmatched. CDR3 residues: CASSPSGLNNEQFF. The CDR3 bases are TGTGCCAGCAGCCCTAGCGGTCTTAACAATGAGCAGTTCTTC.

The rearrangement joins TRBV7-8 to TRBJ1-3, with D perhaps TRBD1 (5 bases). Trimming left V 1 base short and J 2 bases short, with 12 bases between. The CDR3 spans 16 residues. The V gene's germline CDR1 is SGHVS and CDR2 FQNEAQ. CDR3 in amino acids: CASSLGGGGTGNTIYF. DNA for the CDR3: TGTGCCAGCAGCTTAGGGGGGGGAGGCACTGGAAACACCATATATTTT.

V gene TRBV7-2 combines with J gene TRBJ2-1; TRBD2 aligns across 9 bases. The germline gives CDR1 SGHTA, CDR2 FQGNSA. The trim removed 5 bases at V and 5 bases at J, leaving 7 bases unmatched. The CDR3 contains 15 residues. CDR3 loop: CASSEGLAGNNEQFF. The CDR3 DNA follows: TGTGCCAGCAGCGAGGGACTAGCTGGGAACAATGAGCAGTTCTTC.

This rearrangement joins TRBV30 to TRBJ1-1, with 8 bases lining up with TRBD1. This CDR3 has 14 amino acids. With 3 bases clipped from V and 2 bases from J, the junction kept 5 bases outside the gene matches. Germline CDR1 and CDR2: GTSNPN and SVGIG (reference sequence). Here the CDR3 reads CAWRGQGGNTEAFF. The CDR3 DNA sequence: TGTGCCTGGAGAGGACAGGGTGGAAACACTGAAGCTTTCTTT.

V and J are TRBV15 and TRBJ2-7, with 11 bases identical to TRBD2. The germline V gene encodes CDR1 LNHNV and CDR2 YYDKDF (reference sequence). The CDR3 is 16 residues long. The V and J ends lost 4 bases and 2 bases, in that order; junction bases with no gene match: 7. CDR3 sequence: CATSTELAGDPYEQYF. In DNA form, the CDR3 reads TGTGCCACCAGCACCGAACTAGCGGGAGACCCCTACGAGCAGTACTTC.

The gene calls are TRBV6-5 and TRBJ2-5, with TRBD1 matching over 7 bases. Germline loops: CDR1 MNHEY, CDR2 SVGAGI. The trim removed 3 bases at V and 4 bases at J, leaving 5 bases unmatched. This CDR3 is built from 14 residues. Here the CDR3 reads CASSYRQGGETQYF. The CDR3 DNA is TGTGCCAGCAGTTATAGACAGGGCGGAGAGACCCAGTACTTC.

The genes are TRBV15 and TRBJ1-1; possible D gene TRBD1, 6 bases. Trimming removed 0 bases from V and 2 bases from J, with 19 bases in between. The CDR3 sequence is 18 residues long. Germline CDR1 is LNHNV and CDR2 is YYDKDF (reference sequence). Here the CDR3 DNA reads TGTGCCACCAGCAGAGATTATGGGTTTGAGGGGGTTAACACTGAAGCTTTCTTT. The encoded protein is CATSRDYGFEGVNTEAFF.

CDR3 in DNA: TGTGCCAGCAGTGAAGACGAGGGAGGCGGGAGTGAGCAGTTCTTC. Translation gives CASSEDEGGGSEQFF. This chain links TRBV6-1 with TRBJ2-1; the match to TRBD2 covers 7 bases. With 1 base clipped from V and 9 bases from J, the junction kept 9 bases outside the gene matches. This CDR3 has 15 amino acids. Germline CDR1 and CDR2: MNHNS and SASEGT.

The chain joins TRBV5-4 to TRBJ1-1; D is perhaps TRBD1 (6 bases). V was pared by 5 bases and J by 3 bases, with 17 bases between. The CDR3 consists of 15 residues. Germline values: CDR1 SGHNT, CDR2 YYREEE (reference sequence). CDR3 in DNA: TGTGCCAGCAGTCCCGCGCAGGGGAAATACACTGAAGCTTTCTTT. Translated, it gives CASSPAQGKYTEAFF.

This sequence joins TRBV7-2 and TRBJ2-7; D remains unclear. The CDR3 loop spans 14 amino acids. Germline V gives CDR1 SGHTA, CDR2 FQGNSA. Trimming shortened V by 5 bases and J by 0 bases, and 11 bases separated the two germline ends. In nucleotides, the CDR3 is TGTGCCAGCAGCCTGCCTGGAGCCTCCTACGAGCAGTACTTC. Translation: CASSLPGASYEQYF. The variable domain in full, completed from reference TRBV7-2 and TRBJ2-7, reads GAGVSQSPSNKVTEKGKDVELRCDPISGHTALYWYRQSLGQGLEFLIYFQGNSAPDKSGLPSDRFSAERTGGSVSTLTIQRTQQEDSAVYLCASSLPGASYEQYFGPGTRLTVT.

This rearrangement joins TRBV30 to TRBJ2-5; D call uncertain. This CDR3 region has 13 residues. Germline CDR1 reads GTSNPN; CDR2 reads SVGIG (reference sequence). The V gene lost 5 bases and the J gene lost 5 bases, with 15 bases spanning the gap. In nucleotides, the CDR3 is TGTGCCTGGGAGAGGATGGGTGCGGAGACCCAGTACTTC. Translated: CAWERMGAETQYF.

The V call is TRBV9, the J call TRBJ2-3; D gene uncertain. The CDR3 extends over 16 amino acids. V lost 0 bases, J lost 0 bases, and 11 bases lay in between. Germline V gene lookup returns CDR1 SGDLS and CDR2 YYNGEE. The CDR3 loop is CASSVALSDSTDTQYF. CDR3 bases: TGTGCCAGCAGCGTAGCTCTAAGCGATAGCACAGATACGCAGTATTTT.

The chain recombines TRBV29-1 with TRBJ2-5; a possible D gene is TRBD1 (5 bases). The V end lost 4 bases, the J end lost 4 bases, and 10 bases lay between the germline ends. This CDR3 region has 12 residues. Germline CDR1 reads SQVTM; CDR2 reads ANQGSEA. CDR3 amino acids: CSVVQGAETQYF. The CDR3 DNA sequence: TGCAGCGTTGTTCAGGGTGCAGAGACCCAGTACTTC. Variable domain in full (rest from reference TRBV29-1 and TRBJ2-5): SAVISQKPSRDICQRGTSLTIQCQVDSQVTMMFWYRQQPGQSLTLIATANQGSEATYESGFVIDKFPISRPNLTFSTLTVSNMSPEDSSIYLCSVVQGAETQYFGPGTRLLVL.

J is TRBJ2-4 and V is TRBV7-2; 11 bases align to TRBD2. With V trimmed by 0 bases and J by 7 bases, 2 bases remained unmatched. CDR1 is SGHTA, CDR2 FQGNSA, per germline. The CDR3 is 15 amino acids. The CDR3 nucleotides read TGTGCCAGCAGCTTAGCTCGGACTAGCGGGAACATTCAGTACTTC. Amino acid sequence: CASSLARTSGNIQYF.

This sequence joins TRBV29-1 and TRBJ2-7; 7 bases map to TRBD2. V shed 3 bases, J shed 3 bases, and the junction held 5 bases outside the gene matches. CDR3 length equals 13 residues. Germline assignment: CDR1 SQVTM and CDR2 ANQGSEA. The chain's CDR3 is CSVESASGYEQYF. The CDR3, as DNA: TGCAGCGTTGAGTCGGCTAGCGGCTACGAGCAGTACTTC.